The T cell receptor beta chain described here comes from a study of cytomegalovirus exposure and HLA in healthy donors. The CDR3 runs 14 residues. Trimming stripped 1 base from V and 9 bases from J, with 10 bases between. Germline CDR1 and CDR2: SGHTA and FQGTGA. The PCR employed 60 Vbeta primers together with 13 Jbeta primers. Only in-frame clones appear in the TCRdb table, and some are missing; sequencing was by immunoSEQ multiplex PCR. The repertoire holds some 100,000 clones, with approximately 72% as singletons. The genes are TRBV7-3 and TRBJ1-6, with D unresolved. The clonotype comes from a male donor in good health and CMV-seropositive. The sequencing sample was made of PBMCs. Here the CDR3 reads CASSLNSLFSPLHF. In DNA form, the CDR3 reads TGTGCCAGCAGCTTAAACAGCCTTTTTTCACCCCTCCACTTT.